What follows is one T cell receptor (beta chain) and its context. In the study's own analysis: Estimation of nucleated cell counts was performed using reference gene primer amplification. Method: immunoSEQ multiplex PCR; TCRdb's copy keeps in-frame clones and lacks some. The V and J calls and clone size come from that table; D and trimming were worked out from the DNA. There are about 59,000 clones in the sample; 70% to 75% occur only once, and more than 15% lies in the top ten. The trim removed 3 bases at V and 2 bases at J, leaving 5 bases unmatched. CDR1 SQVTM and CDR2 ANQGSEA come from the germline V gene. The CDR3 runs 16 residues. This specimen belongs to a study of blood T cell repertoires in COVID-19. Study-level information: PBMCs, B-cell-depleted T cells, or T cells were the source of the cDNA or gDNA that made up the material.

The gene calls are TRBV29-1 and TRBJ2-6, with 9 bases aligning to TRBD1. Sample: peripheral blood. The TCR sequence derives from a woman in her 50s with active or convalescent COVID-19. In DNA form, the CDR3 reads TGCAGCGTTGATCAGGACAGGGGACCTGGGGCCAACGTCCTGACTTTC. Protein product: CSVDQDRGPGANVLTF.